This passage covers 24 T cell receptor beta chains from one sample sequenced in a study of blood T cells in healthy people across ages. The use of a sample-barcoded 5' primer and a J-beta primer mix characterized a second PCR of 7 to 11 cycles. Via MiXCR, TCRdb re-called the 5' RACE reads, giving one row per CDR3 protein. The sample carries about 770,000 distinct CDR3 sequences, around 43% recorded once. Sequenced sample: blood. The receptors were sampled from a man between 60 and 75 years old in good health.

V is TRBV20-1 and J is TRBJ2-1; 10 nucleotides align to TRBD2. V dropped 1 base and J dropped 10; count of bases not matched to a gene: 13. The CDR3 extends over 16 amino acids. CDR1 and CDR2 (germline): DFQATT, SNEGSKA (reference sequence). The CDR3 sequence: CSARVPLAGVSLEQFF. The DNA of the CDR3 is TGCAGTGCTAGAGTCCCGCTAGCGGGGGTTAGCTTGGAGCAGTTCTTC.

On this clonotype: An end of the junction differs from the germline gene, which may be a read error. The chain recombines TRBV7-2 with TRBJ2-2; maybe TRBD2 (6 bases). Germline V gene data show CDR1 as SGHTA and CDR2 as FQGNSA. The length of the CDR3 is 16 residues. The CDR3 sequence is CAGSYYGGANTGELFF. CDR3 sequence (DNA): TGTGCCGGCAGCTACTACGGGGGAGCGAACACCGGGGAGCTGTTTTTT.

The table lists this clonotype with many counts. The J gene is TRBJ2-5, the V gene TRBV4-2; D possibly corresponds to TRBD2 (6 bases). Germline lookup yields CDR1 LGHNA and CDR2 YNFKEQ. Trimming removed 2 bases at V and 5 bases at J, with 6 bases between. The CDR3 contains 12 residues. The CDR3 sequence: CASSQSGETQYF. The CDR3, as DNA: TGTGCCAGCAGCCAAAGCGGGGAGACCCAGTACTTC.

Points on this clonotype: This may be a read error: a much more frequent sequence differs by one nucleotide. This chain joins TRBV4-1 and TRBJ2-7; D is ambiguous. CDR3 size: 14 residues. Germline V lookup: CDR1 MGHRA, CDR2 YSYEKL. The CDR3 region has the DNA TGCGCCAGCAGCCAAGATTGGGGTCCCTACGAGCAGCACTTC. Translated, it gives CASSQDWGPYEQHF.

This clonotype has just a few counts. The chain combines TRBV9 with TRBJ2-7; the D gene is possibly TRBD1 (6 bases). CDR1 SGDLS and CDR2 YYNGEE come from the germline V gene. The CDR3 has 13 residues. V was cut by 0 bases and J by 6 bases, with 10 bases left in between. The CDR3: CASSVETGREQYF. In nucleotides, the CDR3 is TGTGCCAGCAGCGTAGAAACAGGGCGCGAGCAGTACTTC.

This chain uses TRBV7-2 with TRBJ2-2, with 9 bases identical to TRBD2. Looked up from germline, CDR1 is SGHTA and CDR2 is FQGNSA. With V trimmed by 4 bases and J by 10 bases, 10 bases remained unmatched. CDR3 size: 15 residues. For the CDR3, the DNA is TGTGCCAGCAGCTACAGACTAGCGGCTTTGTCGGAGCTGTTTTTT. It codes for CASSYRLAALSELFF.

Written as DNA, the CDR3 is TGTGCCAGCAGTGATGTGCAGAGGAGCAATGAGCAGTTCTTC. It yields the protein CASSDVQRSNEQFF. The chain employs TRBV2 and TRBJ2-1; unclear D gene. This CDR3 is 14 amino acids long. Looked up from germline, CDR1 is SNHLY and CDR2 is FYNNEI. Deletions cut 3 bases from V and 6 bases from J, with 12 bases between.

The rearrangement links TRBV4-3 to TRBJ1-5, with 7 bases identical to TRBD1. The CDR3 is 15 residues long. In germline, CDR1 is LGHNA, CDR2 YSLEER. V gave up 0 bases and J gave up 5 bases; unmatched junction bases: 4. This CDR3 reads CASSQDRQGDQPQHF. The CDR3 DNA sequence: TGCGCCAGCAGCCAAGATAGACAGGGCGATCAGCCCCAGCATTTT.

V usage is TRBV21-1 and J usage is TRBJ1-5. TRBV21-1 is a pseudogene segment. The CDR3 extends over 10 amino acids. As DNA, the CDR3 is TGTGCCATCCGCAATCAGCCCCAGCATTTT. Its protein product is CAIRNQPQHF.

This sequence joins TRBV29-1 and TRBJ2-1; 9 positions agree with TRBD1. CDR3 length equals 13 residues. The germline V gene has CDR1 SQVTM and CDR2 ANQGSEA. Trimming cost V 7 bases and J 7 bases; bases outside gene matches: 8. The CDR3 DNA reads TGCAGCGCCGGACAGGGGCTGTGGAATGAGCAGTTCTTC. Amino acids: CSAGQGLWNEQFF.

Many counts were recorded for this clonotype. The genes are TRBV6-2 or TRBV6-3 and TRBJ2-5, with TRBD2 as a possible D gene (5 bases). Looked up from germline, CDR1 is MNHEY and CDR2 is SVGEGT. The CDR3 extends over 13 amino acids. The V end lost 3 bases, the J end lost 2 bases, and 7 bases lay between the germline ends. The CDR3 nucleotides are TGTGCCAGCAGTTATGGAGGACAAGAGACCCAGTACTTC. This gives the protein CASSYGGQETQYF.

This clonotype showed up just a few times. The V call is TRBV7-3, the J call TRBJ2-6; possibly TRBD2 for D (5 bases). Trimming shortened V by 5 bases and J by 2 bases, and 13 bases separated the two germline ends. The germline gives CDR1 SGHTA, CDR2 FQGTGA. The CDR3 length is 16 residues. The CDR3 sequence is CASSTPDGAGANVLTF. Written as DNA, the CDR3 is TGTGCCAGCAGCACCCCGGACGGGGCTGGGGCCAACGTCCTGACTTTC. The full variable domain, completed using reference TRBV7-3 and TRBJ2-6, is GAGVSQTPSNKVTEKGKYVELRCDPISGHTALYWYRQSLGQGPEFLIYFQGTGAADDSGLPNDRFFAVRPEGSVSTLKIQRTERGDSAVYLCASSTPDGAGANVLTFGAGSRLTVL.

The sample holds one count of this clonotype. The DNA for the CDR3 is TGTGCCAGCAGGCAGATGTCCCGGGACAGGACGGGCACCGGGGAGCTGTTTTTT. Amino acid sequence: CASRQMSRDRTGTGELFF. This sequence joins TRBV3-1 and TRBJ2-2; TRBD1 matches 8 bases. This CDR3 contains 18 residues. From germline, CDR1 is LGHDT and CDR2 YNNKEL (reference sequence). V lost 6 bases and J lost 4; bases outside the gene matches: 16.

V is TRBV10-3 and J is TRBJ2-7, with TRBD2 matching 8 bases. The CDR3 is 14 residues long. V dropped 3 bases and J dropped 2; count of bases not matched to a gene: 3. CDR1 is ENHRY, CDR2 SYGVKD, per germline. The CDR3, as DNA: TGTGCCATCAGTGATAGCGGGGCAACCTACGAGCAGTACTTC. The encoded protein is CAISDSGATYEQYF.

The genes are TRBV4-3 and TRBJ2-3; maybe TRBD2 (6 bases). This CDR3 is 16 amino acids long. Trimming cost V 0 bases and J 3 bases, with 13 bases left between them. Per the germline V gene, CDR1 is LGHNA and CDR2 is YSLEER. The CDR3 nucleotides are TGCGCCAGCAGCCAAGATGGACGGGCGGGGACAGATACGCAGTATTTT. Amino acids: CASSQDGRAGTDTQYF.

This clonotype showed up just a few times. The gene calls are TRBV30 and TRBJ1-4; TRBD1 is a possible D gene (5 bases). Germline V gene lookup returns CDR1 GTSNPN and CDR2 SVGIG (reference sequence). There are 13 residues in the CDR3. CDR3 amino acids: CAQRQGPGEKLFF. DNA for the CDR3: TGTGCTCAACGCCAGGGCCCGGGTGAAAAACTGTTTTTT.

This clonotype was observed a few times. J is TRBJ1-6 and V is TRBV6-5; TRBD1 is a possible D gene (6 bases). CDR3 length equals 15 residues. Germline CDR1 is MNHEY and CDR2 is SVGAGI. The V gene lost 2 bases and the J gene lost 8 bases, with 13 bases spanning the gap. CDR3 coding DNA: TGTGCCAGCAGTTACGAAACAGGGACGGATTCACCCCTCCACTTT. Translated, it gives CASSYETGTDSPLHF.

On this clonotype: Relative to the germline gene, one junction end is altered; a read error may explain this. The CDR3, as DNA: TGTGCCAGCAGTATAGCGGGGACAGATACGCAGTATTTT. Protein: CASSIAGTDTQYF. The chain has TRBV12-3 or TRBV12-4 and TRBJ2-3; 8 positions agree with TRBD2. The CDR3 is 13 residues long.

The chain combines TRBV3-1 with TRBJ1-2; no clear D. The CDR3 length is 12 residues. Germline-derived CDR1 and CDR2 are LGHDT and YNNKEL (reference sequence). V gave up 5 bases and J gave up 3 bases, with 7 bases separating them. Here the CDR3 reads CASSIGDYGYTF. In DNA, the CDR3 is TGTGCCAGCAGCATTGGCGACTATGGCTACACCTTC.

This clonotype is categorized as medium-sized. The rearrangement uses TRBV7-9 and TRBJ2-7, with 9 positions matching TRBD1. The ends lost 3 bases at V and 6 bases at J; junction bases unmatched: 6. Germline CDR1 and CDR2: SEHNR and FQNEAQ (reference sequence). The CDR3 has 14 amino acids. The CDR3 coding sequence is TGTGCCAGCAGCTTTAGGGGACAGGGCTTCGAGCAGTACTTC. Translated, it gives CASSFRGQGFEQYF.

On this clonotype: The junction differs from germline at one of its ends, possibly a read error. The V and J genes are TRBV5-1 and TRBJ1-1; D is undetermined. The CDR3 is made up of 11 amino acids. CDR1 is SGHRS, CDR2 YFSETQ, per germline. CDR3: CASSLASEAFF. The CDR3 DNA follows: TGTGCCAGCAGTTTGGCATCTGAAGCTTTCTTT.

This chain uses TRBV7-2 with TRBJ1-5; D gene uncertain. The V gene lost 1 base and the J gene lost 4 bases, with 11 bases spanning the gap. Germline V CDR1 and CDR2: SGHTA, FQGNSA. The CDR3 sequence is 15 residues long. For the CDR3, the DNA is TGTGCCAGCAGCTTAGTAGGCGGCGATAATCAGCCCCAGCATTTT. This sequence encodes CASSLVGGDNQPQHF. Variable domain in full (rest from reference TRBV7-2 and TRBJ1-5): GAGVSQSPSNKVTEKGKDVELRCDPISGHTALYWYRQSLGQGLEFLIYFQGNSAPDKSGLPSDRFSAERTGGSVSTLTIQRTQQEDSAVYLCASSLVGGDNQPQHFGDGTRLSIL.

As regards this clonotype: This may be a read error, as it is one base from a much larger clone. This chain uses TRBV7-2 with TRBJ1-2; 8 nucleotides match TRBD1. This CDR3 contains 16 residues. Trimming took 1 base from V and 6 from J; bases not matched to a gene: 10. Germline-derived CDR1 and CDR2 are SGHTA and FQGNSA. CDR3 sequence (DNA): TGTGCCAGCAGCTTAGGGACAGGGTTAAGTCGGGATGGCTACACCTTC. Protein: CASSLGTGLSRDGYTF.

V is TRBV29-1 and J is TRBJ2-5; possible D gene TRBD1, 6 bases. Trimming took off 8 bases at V and 2 bases at J, with 24 bases between the two ends. Germline CDR1 SQVTM, CDR2 ANQGSEA. This CDR3 is built from 16 residues. The CDR3 nucleotides are TGCAGCCGCACATCCACAGGGAGAGGGACGCAAGAGACCCAGTACTTC. This codes for CSRTSTGRGTQETQYF.